These 11 T cell receptor beta chains originate from one sample sequenced in a study of T cell responses to AZD1222 COVID-19 vaccine. Sequencing was performed with immunoSEQ multiplex PCR; in TCRdb, only in-frame clones are kept and a portion is missing. The sample lists 150,000 or so clones, 80% to 90% seen once, with approximately 5.1% in the top ten. The specimen was peripheral blood, collected on day 0 of MenACWY control vaccination. Source of these receptors: an adult in good health.

The chain is built from TRBV6-1 and TRBJ1-5; the D is unclear. V gave up 0 bases and J gave up 3 bases, with 9 bases separating them. The CDR3 spans 15 residues. Germline V CDR1 and CDR2: MNHNS, SASEGT. The CDR3 here is CASSEAGGTNQPQHF. CDR3 nucleotide sequence: TGTGCCAGCAGTGAAGCTGGAGGAACCAATCAGCCCCAGCATTTT.

Only a few counts were recorded for this clone. The chain links TRBV6-6 to TRBJ1-5; TRBD1 agrees at 8 bases. With V trimmed by 0 bases and J by 6 bases, 4 bases remained unmatched. The CDR3 is made up of 15 amino acids. Germline V lookup: CDR1 MNHNY, CDR2 SVGAGI (reference sequence). This CDR3 reads CASSYSQGAGQPQHF. The DNA for the CDR3 is TGTGCCAGCAGTTACTCCCAGGGGGCAGGTCAGCCCCAGCATTTT.

The V gene is TRBV18, the J gene TRBJ2-2; 9 bases are a match to TRBD2. The CDR3 covers 18 residues. Germline V gives CDR1 KGHSH, CDR2 LQKENI. The ends lost 1 base at V and 0 bases at J; junction bases unmatched: 6. The CDR3 DNA reads TGTGCCAGCTCACCACGAAATCTAGCGGGGACGAACACCGGGGAGCTGTTTTTT. This translates into CASSPRNLAGTNTGELFF.

This clone was observed a single time. This chain joins TRBV28 and TRBJ2-7, with unresolved D. Between the trimmed V and J ends, which lost 4 bases and 2 bases, there was a span of 12 bases. The CDR3 extends over 14 amino acids. Germline V gene sequence: CDR1 MDHEN, CDR2 SYDVKM. CDR3 amino acids: CASSSWTGPYEQYF. The CDR3 region has the DNA TGTGCCAGCAGTTCCTGGACCGGACCCTACGAGCAGTACTTC.

The chain joins TRBV11-2 to TRBJ2-1; possible D gene TRBD2, 6 bases. This CDR3 is built from 14 residues. CDR1 is SGHAT and CDR2 is FQNNGV in the germline V gene. Trimming removed 7 bases from V and 10 bases from J, with 20 bases in between. CDR3 coding DNA: TGTGCCAGCACTGGAAGTCTAGCGATCGGAGAGCAGTTCTTC. Residues: CASTGSLAIGEQFF.

The V call is TRBV5-1, the J call TRBJ1-5; D unresolved. The germline gives CDR1 SGHRS, CDR2 YFSETQ. Trimming pared 4 bases from V and 0 bases from J, leaving 11 bases between. The CDR3 totals 15 residues. The CDR3 region is CASSLQDPSNQPQHF. The CDR3 coding sequence is TGCGCCAGCAGCCTCCAGGATCCTAGCAATCAGCCCCAGCATTTT.

The gene calls are TRBV5-5 and TRBJ2-3, with a tentative D call TRBD1 (5 bases). The CDR3 runs to 13 residues. Germline V gene sequence: CDR1 SGHKS, CDR2 YYEKEE (reference sequence). Trimming shortened V by 3 bases and J by 7 bases, and 12 bases separated the two germline ends. CDR3: CASSSYDRNTQYF. CDR3 DNA sequence: TGTGCCAGCAGCTCCTACGACAGAAATACGCAGTATTTT.

This clone has a handful of counts. The chain is built from TRBV5-1 and TRBJ2-1, with TRBD1 matching over 11 bases. V was clipped by 5 bases and J by 4 bases; unmatched bases: 5. CDR1 SGHRS and CDR2 YFSETQ come from the germline V gene. The CDR3 totals 15 residues. CDR3 DNA: TGCGCCAGCAGATTCTGGGACAGGGGGTACAATGAGCAGTTCTTC. It encodes CASRFWDRGYNEQFF.

The chain joins TRBV3-1 (or the pseudogene TRBV3-2) to TRBJ1-1; the D is unclear. The CDR3 is 14 amino acids. The V end lost 7 bases, the J end lost 0 bases, and 12 bases lay between the germline ends. The germline CDR1 and CDR2 sequences are LGHDT and YNNKEL (reference sequence). CDR3 nucleotide sequence: TGTGCCAGCAACAGTGCGGGATTGAACACTGAAGCTTTCTTT. It is translated as CASNSAGLNTEAFF.

The V call is TRBV6-5, the J call TRBJ2-3; D not certain. V shed 6 bases and J shed 4 bases, with 17 bases lying between them. In germline, CDR1 is MNHEY, CDR2 SVGAGI. This CDR3 contains 15 residues. The CDR3: CASSKDPILADTQYF. As DNA, the CDR3 is TGTGCCAGCAGCAAAGACCCAATCCTCGCAGATACGCAGTATTTT.

This clone has only one observation. The chain combines TRBV3-1 (or the pseudogene TRBV3-2) with TRBJ1-5; maybe TRBD1 (5 bases). CDR3 size: 15 residues. Trimming removed 3 bases from V and 5 bases from J, with 14 bases in between. From germline, CDR1 is LGHDT and CDR2 YNNKEL (reference sequence). The CDR3 reads CASSQGQARYQPQHF. The CDR3 nucleotides read TGTGCCAGCAGCCAGGGGCAGGCCCGTTATCAGCCCCAGCATTTT.